Sequencing of this T cell receptor (beta chain) was carried out in a study of cytomegalovirus exposure and HLA in healthy donors. This CDR3 has 15 amino acids. After removal of 4 bases from V and 5 bases from J, the junction contained 5 bases not matched to a gene. CDR1 is SGHTA, CDR2 FQGNSA, per germline. Healthy bone marrow donors made up the donors. With 60 Vbeta and 13 Jbeta primers, the PCR was carried out. Some clones are missing from TCRdb's copy, which holds only in-frame ones; the method was immunoSEQ multiplex PCR. The profile shows about 180,000 clones, around 81% of them singletons. The specimen was PBMCs. The source of this sequence is a woman between 18 and 29 years old in good health and CMV-seropositive. This rearrangement joins TRBV7-2 to TRBJ2-7; 13 nucleotides match TRBD2. CDR3: CASSSTSGGANEQYF. CDR3 bases: TGTGCCAGCAGCTCTACTAGCGGGGGGGCAAACGAGCAGTACTTC.